A single sample gave rise to the 2 T cell receptor beta chains below, sequenced in a study of blood T cell repertoires in COVID-19. Some clones are missing from TCRdb's copy, which holds only in-frame ones; the method was immunoSEQ multiplex PCR. The table includes 100,000 to 110,000 clones, about 85% detected once. Sequencing was carried out using peripheral blood. The receptor source for this set is a human donor in a cohort sampled during active COVID-19.

This rearrangement joins TRBV3-1 (or the pseudogene TRBV3-2) to TRBJ1-1; TRBD1 might be the D (6 bases). This CDR3 has 15 amino acids. Germline lookup yields CDR1 LGHDT and CDR2 YNNKEL (reference sequence). Trimming pared 0 bases from V and 7 bases from J, leaving 15 bases between. The CDR3 DNA reads TGTGCCAGCAGCCAAGACCAGGGGCTTAGGGGTGAAGCTTTCTTT. This translates into CASSQDQGLRGEAFF.

The V gene is TRBV7-2, the J gene TRBJ1-2; 11 positions match TRBD1. V dropped 5 bases and J dropped 5; count of bases not matched to a gene: 4. The CDR3 consists of 14 residues. Germline V gene lookup returns CDR1 SGHTA and CDR2 FQGNSA. CDR3 coding DNA: TGTGCCAGCAGCCCGGGACAGGGGGGTTATGGCTACACCTTC. Amino acid sequence: CASSPGQGGYGYTF.